The present T cell receptor beta chain was sequenced within a study of blood T cells in healthy people across ages. Overall study results and limits: Roughly linear age-related decline in beta diversity appeared, significant by age around 36.

With a J-beta primer mix and a sample-barcoded 5' primer, a second PCR ran roughly 6 to 11 cycles. In TCRdb, the 5' RACE reads were re-called with MiXCR into one record per CDR3 protein. The data contain 760,000 or so distinct CDR3 sequences, roughly 25% of them singletons. Each sample used at least 6 million PBMCs. A note on this clonotype: The antigen is not known.

The V end lost 5 bases, the J end lost 0 bases, and 11 bases lay between the germline ends. The CDR3 sequence is 14 residues long. Germline V gene sequence: CDR1 MNHEY, CDR2 SVGAGI. These data are also associated with another study on T cells of mothers and their children. That paper adds: Samples were provided by three healthy Caucasian mothers and their six children. T cell clones that were persistent and microchimeric went undetected.

Specimen: blood. This chain joins TRBV6-5 and TRBJ2-7, with D maybe TRBD2 (6 bases). The sequence was obtained from a boy aged 5-17 years in good health. CDR3 region: CASSMGLVSYEQYF. The CDR3 DNA follows: TGTGCCAGCAGTATGGGACTGGTCTCCTACGAGCAGTACTTC.